This is a list of T cell receptor beta chains from one sample in a study of T cell changes during pregnancy in multiple sclerosis. Clones were sequenced by immunoSEQ multiplex PCR, and TCRdb holds only the in-frame ones, with some missing. The sample includes around 70,000 clones, approximately 90% of them seen just once. Sequenced here: peripheral blood, sampled in the second trimester of pregnancy. The receptors derive from a female donor in good health, enrolled as a control in a pregnancy study. CDR3s include the opening cysteine and the closing phenylalanine or tryptophan. A D gene is named only where the DNA matches it firmly. Rows give clone size only sometimes, using once, few, many, or a class for an expanded clone.

.,.,TRBJ2-1,TRBV5-4,TGTGCCAGCAGCCCGAGGGAATTTTACAATGAGCAGTTCTTC,CASSPREFYNEQFF
.,TRBD1,TRBJ1-3,TRBV4-3,TGCGCCAGCAGCCAAGCACAGGGGATATACTCTGGAAACACCATATATTTT,CASSQAQGIYSGNTIYF
.,.,TRBJ2-3,TRBV9,TGTGCCAGCAGCGTAGCTCGGTCATCTACGAGCACAGATACGCAGTATTTT,CASSVARSSTSTDTQYF
.,.,TRBJ2-7,TRBV19,TGTGCCAGTAGTATAGACGCAGGGGCCGACGCGGTCACCGAGCAGTACTTC,CASSIDAGADAVTEQYF
.,TRBD1,TRBJ2-3,TRBV15,TGTGCCACCAGCTTGGACAGGGGGTTTTTCGCGAGCACAGATACGCAGTATTTT,CATSLDRGFFASTDTQYF
.,.,TRBJ1-2,TRBV27,TGTGCCAGCAGTTTAGACAGGACCTCCTATGGCTACACCTTC,CASSLDRTSYGYTF
.,.,TRBJ1-1,TRBV5-4,TGTGCCAGCAGCTTGGATCAGAGGATACGGACTGAAGCTTTCTTT,CASSLDQRIRTEAFF
once,TRBD1,TRBJ1-2,TRBV7-2,TGTGCCAGCAGCCCTCAGGGGGGATATGGCTACACCTTC,CASSPQGGYGYTF
.,.,TRBJ2-6,TRBV7-2,TGTGCCAGCAGCTTAGACAGGGTGGACGTCCTGACTTTC,CASSLDRVDVLTF
.,TRBD1,TRBJ2-7,TRBV7-6,TGTGCCAGCAGCCCAACAACCGGGACAGGGATTATCTCCTACGAGCAGTACTTC,CASSPTTGTGIISYEQYF
.,.,TRBJ2-5,TRBV4-1,TGCGCCAGCAGCCAAGGCTGGCAGATGTCCCAAGAGACCCAGTACTTC,CASSQGWQMSQETQYF
.,TRBD1,TRBJ1-2,TRBV13,TGTGCCAGCAGCCAGGGGGACCAGCCCCAACTCTATGGCTACACCTTC,CASSQGDQPQLYGYTF
.,TRBD2,TRBJ2-1,TRBV2,TGTGCCAGCATGGCCGTTTCAGCGGGGGGGTTGAGTGAGCAGTTCTTC,CASMAVSAGGLSEQFF
medium-sized,TRBD1,TRBJ1-3,TRBV19,TGTGCCAGTAGTACTCACTTCTCCCGGCGACAGGGGAGAAACACCATATATTTT,CASSTHFSRRQGRNTIYF
.,.,TRBJ1-5,TRBV7-6,TGTGCCAGCAGCTTATCCCCACCAACAGGCCCCGGCAATCAGCCCCAGCATTTT,CASSLSPPTGPGNQPQHF
.,.,TRBJ1-2,TRBV9,TGTGCCAGCAGCGCAAGTCAGAAACCTAACTATGGCTACACCTTC,CASSASQKPNYGYTF
.,.,TRBJ2-1,TRBV7-9,TGTGCCAGCAGCTTACGCGGCAGGGAGGGGGTGAATGAGCAGTTCTTC,CASSLRGREGVNEQFF
.,TRBD1,TRBJ1-4,TRBV15,TGTGCCACCAGCAGGGTTTTGAAGGGGGCTTGGACTAATGAAAAACTGTTTTTT,CATSRVLKGAWTNEKLFF
.,TRBD1,TRBJ1-6,TRBV7-8,TGTGCCAGCAGCCCGGACAGGGGTAATTCACCCCTCCACTTT,CASSPDRGNSPLHF
.,.,TRBJ1-6,TRBV13,TGTGCCAGCAAACGATTAATACAGGAGAAAGATAATTCACCCCTCCACTTT,CASKRLIQEKDNSPLHF
.,TRBD1,TRBJ2-1,TRBV5-1,TGCGCCAGCAGCGACCCGACAGGGGGCAATGAGCAGTTCTTC,CASSDPTGGNEQFF
once,TRBD2,TRBJ2-1,TRBV27,TGTGCCAGCAGTTTCACCCTAGCGGGGGTCTACAATGAGCAGTTCTTC,CASSFTLAGVYNEQFF
.,TRBD1,TRBJ2-2,TRBV15,TGTGCCACCAGGCCCGGGACAGGGGTCTCCGGGGAGCTGTTTTTT,CATRPGTGVSGELFF
.,TRBD1,TRBJ1-1,TRBV5-1,TGCGCCAGCAGCTTGGGGGGTACAGGGGGCGCGGACACTGAAGCTTTCTTT,CASSLGGTGGADTEAFF
.,TRBD1,TRBJ1-6,TRBV19,TGTGCCAGTACCCCAGGGGGGTTTTCACCCCTCCACTTT,CASTPGGFSPLHF
.,.,TRBJ1-6,TRBV5-8,TGTGCCAGCAGCTTGCCGAGATCACCCCTCCACTTT,CASSLPRSPLHF
.,TRBD2,TRBJ2-3,TRBV7-3,TGTGCCAGCAGCCCTTCTGGCTTAGCGGGGGCCACAGATACGCAGTATTTT,CASSPSGLAGATDTQYF
.,.,TRBJ2-5,TRBV6-5,TGTGCCAGCAGTTACTCGAATTCAGGGGCGCGGGAGACCCAGTACTTC,CASSYSNSGARETQYF